This T cell receptor beta chain was captured by sequencing in a study of T cells in Graves' hyperthyroidism and ophthalmopathy. The wider study: Initial diagnosis, before any treatment, was when peripheral blood was collected.

Diagnoses rested on clinical symptoms, serum thyroxine and TRAb, thyroid ultrasound and orbital computed tomography. There are many counts of this clonotype. The antigen is not known. Using RNA transcripts as the source, TCR beta CDR3 regions were amplified. An initial round of RT-PCR targeting the TCR CDR3 relied on the HTBI primer set. TCRdb re-called the multiplex PCR reads with MiXCR, one entry per CDR3 protein. This sample has 620,000 or so distinct CDR3 sequences, with roughly 14% found just once. Study conclusions and caveats: Prediction of ophthalmopathy progression came a median approximately 6 months pre-onset. Classification by a 13 V-J model distinguished ophthalmopathy from stable hyperthyroidism.

The TCR comes from a woman aged 45-65 years with Graves' ophthalmopathy. Sequenced material: blood.

The CDR3 here is CASSLGPGGLGFNEQFF. The CDR3 DNA is TGCGCCAGCAGCTTGGGCCCGGGAGGGCTAGGTTTCAATGAGCAGTTCTTC. The chain carries TRBV5-1 and TRBJ2-1; TRBD2 matches at 8 bases. J was trimmed by 6 bases and V by 0 bases; bases with no gene match: 11. The germline V gene has CDR1 SGHRS and CDR2 YFSETQ. This CDR3 comprises 17 residues. The full variable domain, with the rest looked up from reference TRBV5-1 and TRBJ2-1, is KAGVTQTPRYLIKTRGQQVTLSCSPISGHRSVSWYQQTPGQGLQFLFEYFSETQRNKGNFPGRFSGRQFSNSRSEMNVSTLELGDSALYLCASSLGPGGLGFNEQFFGPGTRLTVL.